Presented here are 2 T cell receptor beta chains from one specimen sequenced in a study of blood T cell repertoires in COVID-19. Repertoires were generated with immunoSEQ multiplex PCR, while TCRdb's copy carries only in-frame clones and drops some. The sample lists about 260,000 clones; about nine tenths were seen once. Input material: peripheral blood. The origin of the receptors is a woman between 25 and 40 years old with COVID-19, enrolled during active disease.

This chain joins TRBV15 and TRBJ1-5; D is possibly TRBD1 (5 bases). The germline CDR1 and CDR2 sequences are LNHNV and YYDKDF (reference sequence). V was shortened by 1 base and J by 0 bases, with 7 bases between the two germline ends. The CDR3 totals 15 residues. The CDR3 DNA follows: TGTGCCACCAGCAGAGGGGGGGGTAGCAATCAGCCCCAGCATTTT. Translated: CATSRGGGSNQPQHF.

V usage is TRBV28 and J usage is TRBJ2-1; D call uncertain. Germline lookup yields CDR1 MDHEN and CDR2 SYDVKM. The ends were cut back, 5 bases at V and 7 bases at J, with 9 bases in the middle. The CDR3 length is 12 residues. The CDR3 sequence is CASSLIGNEQFF. CDR3 sequence (DNA): TGTGCCAGCAGTCTCATCGGGAATGAGCAGTTCTTC.